This T cell receptor beta chain was documented in a study of cytomegalovirus exposure and HLA in healthy donors. Germline V gives CDR1 SGHTA, CDR2 FQGTGA. There are 16 residues in the CDR3. Deletions cut 5 bases from V and 2 bases from J, with 19 bases between. The primer mix had 60 Vbeta and 13 Jbeta primers. The data were produced by immunoSEQ multiplex PCR, yet TCRdb's version contains in-frame clones alone and is incomplete. The sample carries around 170,000 clones, around 80% recorded once. This chain connects TRBV7-3 to TRBJ2-7; perhaps TRBD1 as D (6 bases). The clonotype comes from a man aged 35-49 years in good health and CMV-seropositive. Specimen: PBMCs. The CDR3 bases are TGTGCCAGCAGCCCGGGGTCGGGCAGGGGACCCTACGAGCAGTACTTC. This codes for CASSPGSGRGPYEQYF.